Following are 19 T cell receptor beta chains from one sample sequenced in a study of T cell responses to AZD1222 COVID-19 vaccine. Data came from immunoSEQ multiplex PCR; TCRdb stores just in-frame clones and leaves some out. In the table there are tens of thousands of clones, 87% of which are singletons. The sample was peripheral blood, taken 28 days after the second AZD1222 dose. Source of these receptors: an adult who received the AZD1222 COVID-19 vaccine.

The chain links TRBV6-1 to TRBJ2-7; tentative D call: TRBD1 (6 bases). The CDR3 totals 15 residues. V was trimmed by 3 bases and J by 9 bases, leaving 21 bases between them. Germline V gene data show CDR1 as MNHNS and CDR2 as SASEGT. As DNA, the CDR3 is TGTGCCAGCAGTGAGCTCCCCGGACAGAGGTTCGCGCAGTACTTC. Its protein is CASSELPGQRFAQYF.

This clone has just one count. This chain joins TRBV23-1 and TRBJ1-2; D remains ambiguous. TRBV23-1 is designated an ORF whose function remains uncertain. Trimming removed 3 bases at V and 4 bases at J, with 6 bases between. This CDR3 region has 12 residues. CDR3 nucleotides: TGCGCCAGCAGTCAGGTTCCCTATGGCTACACCTTC. Residues: CASSQVPYGYTF.

The chain combines TRBV7-2 with TRBJ1-2, with a weak D call TRBD1 (5 bases). This CDR3 comprises 13 residues. Germline assignment: CDR1 SGHTA and CDR2 FQGNSA. Between the trimmed V and J ends, which lost 3 bases and 5 bases, there was a span of 10 bases. As DNA, the CDR3 is TGTGCCAGCAGCTTGAGGGAGGGGTATGGCTACACCTTC. This sequence encodes CASSLREGYGYTF.

The rearrangement links TRBV19 to TRBJ2-7; either TRBD1 or TRBD2 may fit D (6 bases each). This CDR3 is built from 14 residues. The germline gives CDR1 LNHDA, CDR2 SQIVND (reference sequence). V lost 9 bases and J lost 1, with 16 bases in between. Here the CDR3 DNA reads TGTGCCAGCTCTCGGGGGCTTTGGTCCTACGAGCAGTACTTC. It specifies CASSRGLWSYEQYF.

The chain employs TRBV2 and TRBJ1-1; 12 positions match TRBD1. Germline CDR1 reads SNHLY; CDR2 reads FYNNEI. The ends lost 6 bases at V and 5 bases at J; junction bases unmatched: 22. The CDR3 spans 20 residues. The CDR3 reads CASRAERDRGLGSYNTEAFF. DNA for the CDR3: TGTGCCAGCAGGGCAGAGCGGGACAGGGGGCTTGGGTCGTATAATACTGAAGCTTTCTTT.

This clone has more than one count but fewer than ten. This chain links TRBV5-5 with TRBJ2-7; 9 bases map to TRBD1. The V gene's germline CDR1 is SGHKS and CDR2 YYEKEE (reference sequence). This CDR3 region has 15 residues. Trimming removed 4 bases from V and 0 bases from J; junction bases left unmatched: 5. CDR3 sequence reads: CASSERTGDSYEQYF. The CDR3 bases are TGTGCCAGCAGCGAAAGGACAGGGGACTCCTACGAGCAGTACTTC.

V usage is TRBV30 and J usage is TRBJ2-1, with 10 positions matching TRBD1. The CDR3 loop spans 15 amino acids. The V and J ends lost 2 bases and 0 bases, in that order; junction bases with no gene match: 1. Per the germline V gene, CDR1 is GTSNPN and CDR2 is SVGIG (reference sequence). The CDR3 loop is CAWSRDRGSYNEQFF. In DNA, the CDR3 is TGTGCCTGGAGTCGGGACAGGGGCTCCTACAATGAGCAGTTCTTC.

The CDR3 DNA sequence: TGTGCCACCAGTGACTCGACCCCAGGGGGCTATGGCTACACCTTC. Its protein is CATSDSTPGGYGYTF. J is TRBJ1-2 and V is TRBV24-1; 7 bases are a match to TRBD1. This CDR3 contains 15 residues. Germline lookup yields CDR1 KGHDR and CDR2 SFDVKD. V lost 4 bases, J lost 4 bases, and 8 bases stayed unmatched.

J is TRBJ2-3 and V is TRBV28; D remains unclear. The CDR3 runs to 15 residues. V lost 5 bases to trimming and J lost 4 bases, with 16 bases between them. Germline assignment: CDR1 MDHEN and CDR2 SYDVKM. CDR3 nucleotides: TGTGCCAGCAGTCCTTTGAGTATAGGTTCAGATACGCAGTATTTT. Residues: CASSPLSIGSDTQYF.

The genes are TRBV28 and TRBJ2-3, with 7 bases aligning to TRBD1. Germline values: CDR1 MDHEN, CDR2 SYDVKM. The V segment lost 4 bases and the J segment 6 bases; nucleotides outside the gene matches: 4. CDR3 length: 13 amino acids. CDR3 in amino acids: CASSSVQGDTQYF. DNA for the CDR3: TGTGCCAGCAGTTCGGTACAGGGGGATACGCAGTATTTT.

The chain has TRBV28 and TRBJ1-5, with 7 bases matching TRBD1. Germline-derived CDR1 and CDR2 are MDHEN and SYDVKM. CDR3 length equals 14 residues. After removal of 6 bases from V and 3 bases from J, the junction contained 5 bases not matched to a gene. The CDR3 region has the DNA TGTGCCAGCAGCCCAGGGGGGAACAATCAGCCCCAGCATTTT. It specifies CASSPGGNNQPQHF.

The V call is TRBV5-4, the J call TRBJ2-1, with 9 nucleotides matching TRBD2. From germline, CDR1 is SGHNT and CDR2 YYREEE (reference sequence). Germline trimming cut 1 base from V and 12 bases from J; bases unmatched to any gene: 8. The CDR3 has 14 residues. The CDR3 is CASSLRVAGAGQFF. CDR3 coding DNA: TGTGCCAGCAGCTTGAGGGTAGCGGGAGCGGGGCAGTTCTTC.

V usage is TRBV2 and J usage is TRBJ1-3; 7 nucleotides match TRBD1. CDR3 length: 16 residues. The J segment lost 0 bases and the V segment lost 7 bases, leaving 9 bases of the junction unmatched. From germline, CDR1 is SNHLY and CDR2 FYNNEI. CDR3 DNA sequence: TGTGCCAGCATTGGGGACAGTAACCTCTCTGGAAACACCATATATTTT. This encodes CASIGDSNLSGNTIYF.

The rearrangement uses TRBV10-3 and TRBJ2-1; 7 nucleotides align to TRBD2. V lost 8 bases and J lost 0; bases outside the gene matches: 4. The CDR3 consists of 14 residues. CDR1 ENHRY and CDR2 SYGVKD come from the germline V gene. The CDR3 loop reads CAIRGESSYNEQFF. The CDR3 nucleotides read TGTGCCATCCGGGGGGAGAGCTCCTACAATGAGCAGTTCTTC.

V and J are TRBV28 and TRBJ1-1; D may be TRBD1 (5 bases). Germline CDR1 reads MDHEN; CDR2 reads SYDVKM. Trimming shortened V by 6 bases and J by 5 bases, and 16 bases separated the two germline ends. This CDR3 has 14 amino acids. CDR3 coding DNA: TGTGCCAGCAGGGCCCCGGGGGTTGGAACTGAAGCTTTCTTT. Its translation: CASRAPGVGTEAFF.

This chain uses TRBV19 with TRBJ2-5, with unresolved D. The ends were cut back, 4 bases at V and 5 bases at J, with 14 bases in the middle. The length of the CDR3 is 14 residues. CDR1 is LNHDA and CDR2 is SQIVND in the germline V gene (reference sequence). The CDR3 loop is CASSTQVGGETQYF. The CDR3, as DNA: TGTGCCAGTAGTACCCAGGTTGGTGGGGAGACCCAGTACTTC.

The gene calls are TRBV29-1 and TRBJ2-2; 9 nucleotides align to TRBD2. There are 17 residues in the CDR3. V shed 5 bases, J shed 2 bases, and the junction held 12 bases outside the gene matches. Germline values: CDR1 SQVTM, CDR2 ANQGSEA. The CDR3 region is CSVSPASGTYNTGELFF. Written as DNA, the CDR3 is TGCAGCGTTTCCCCTGCTAGCGGGACTTATAACACCGGGGAGCTGTTTTTT.

V is TRBV6-1 and J is TRBJ2-5, with no clear D. The CDR3 is 14 amino acids. The germline V gene has CDR1 MNHNS and CDR2 SASEGT. With 1 base removed from V and 6 bases from J, the gap between germline ends came to 12 bases. The CDR3 region has the DNA TGTGCCAGCAGTGAAGTGGTAGCTGGGAAGACCCAGTACTTC. Protein product: CASSEVVAGKTQYF.

This sequence joins TRBV5-8 and TRBJ2-7; D unclear. This CDR3 has 11 amino acids. CDR1 is SGHTS, CDR2 YDEGEE, per germline. Trimming stripped 0 bases from V and 4 bases from J, with 2 bases between. The CDR3 loop is CASSLVYEQYF. In nucleotides, the CDR3 is TGTGCCAGCAGCTTGGTTTACGAGCAGTACTTC.